This T cell receptor (beta chain) was sequenced for a study of blood T cells in healthy people across ages. This clonotype came up a few times. Its target is unknown. General observations from the study: The recorded TCR beta diversity per million T cells decreased in a roughly linear manner with age. More naive CD4+ cells and higher diversity marked long-lived donors relative to aged donors.

Germline CDR1 DFQATT, CDR2 SNEGSKA (reference sequence). V gave up 5 bases and J gave up 1 base; unmatched junction bases: 6. CDR3 length: 14 residues. With a J-beta primer mix and a sample-barcoded 5' primer, a second PCR ran about 6 to 11 cycles. Every molecule of cDNA carried a tag from a template-switch adaptor with 12 random nucleotides. MiXCR, applied by TCRdb to the 5' RACE reads, yields one record per CDR3 protein. The data contain some 730,000 distinct CDR3 sequences, approximately 21% of them singletons. Material: blood. This clonotype originated in a man aged 65 to 85 in good health. This chain connects TRBV20-1 to TRBJ1-1, with 8 bases lining up with TRBD1. The CDR3 DNA follows: TGCAGTGCTCCACCGGGACAGGAGAACACTGAAGCTTTCTTT. Its protein is CSAPPGQENTEAFF.